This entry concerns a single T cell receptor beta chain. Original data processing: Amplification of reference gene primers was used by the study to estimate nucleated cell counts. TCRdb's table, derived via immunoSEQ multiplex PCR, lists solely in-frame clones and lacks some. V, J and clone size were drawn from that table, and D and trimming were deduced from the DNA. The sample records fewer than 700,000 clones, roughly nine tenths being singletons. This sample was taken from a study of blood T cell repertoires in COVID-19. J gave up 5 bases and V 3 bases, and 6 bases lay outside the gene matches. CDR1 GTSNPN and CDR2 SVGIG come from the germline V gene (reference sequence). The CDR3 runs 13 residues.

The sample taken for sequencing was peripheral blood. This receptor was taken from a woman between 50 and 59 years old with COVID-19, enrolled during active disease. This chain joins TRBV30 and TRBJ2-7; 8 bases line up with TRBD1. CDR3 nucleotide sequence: TGTGCCTGGAGAGACAGGGGCCGCGACGAGCAGTACTTC. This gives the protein CAWRDRGRDEQYF.